This TCR beta chain was identified in a study of blood T cells in healthy people across ages. A second roughly 6 to 12 cycle PCR used barcoded and J-beta primers. TCRdb called the 5' RACE reads again in MiXCR, with one record for every CDR3 protein. Of around 710,000 distinct CDR3 sequences in the sample, around 40% were seen once. CDR3 length equals 13 residues. Germline V lookup: CDR1 SGHTA, CDR2 FQGNSA. Trimming stripped 3 bases from V and 5 bases from J, with 10 bases between. Sequenced material: blood. The chain joins TRBV7-2 to TRBJ2-5; D not resolved. This TCR was sampled from a woman aged 55-70 years in good health. In nucleotides, the CDR3 is TGTGCCAGCAGCTTCTTTGGGATGGAGACCCAGTACTTC. Amino acid sequence: CASSFFGMETQYF.